This T cell receptor (beta chain) was documented in a study of graft-versus-host responses after intestinal transplantation. Study information: Grafts that recipients had were multivisceral, liver-intestinal, or isolated intestinal transplants. Every recipient had anti-thymocyte globulin induction and 2 to 4 years of tacrolimus plus steroids. General study points: There were GvH clones found in recipient marrow, and some of them appeared first in ileum or blood. Graft-donor T cell macrochimerism in patients accompanied high graft-versus-host to host-versus-graft clonal ratios in allografts.

Per the germline V gene, CDR1 is MNHEY and CDR2 is SVGAGI. The CDR3 has 13 amino acids. The V end was cut by 5 bases, the J end by 6 bases, with 8 bases between. This table comes from immunoSEQ multiplex PCR, and its TCRdb copy is limited to in-frame clones, with some not included. The sample includes 100,000 or so clones, 80% to 95% of them seen just once. As concerns this clone: Its antigen is as yet unknown.

This sequence joins TRBV6-5 and TRBJ1-6; D is undetermined. This receptor was taken from a human donor who received an intestinal transplant. The sequencing used unstimulated CD4+ T cells sorted from spleen or lymph node cells, collected before intestinal transplant. CDR3 residues: CASSPSFNSPLHF. In DNA form, the CDR3 reads TGTGCCAGCAGTCCTAGTTTTAATTCACCCCTCCACTTT.